Listed here are 8 T cell receptor beta chains from one sample, sequenced in a study of T cell clones after liver transplantation. The data were produced by immunoSEQ multiplex PCR, yet TCRdb's version contains in-frame clones alone and is incomplete. The profile shows 65,000 to 80,000 clones, under 90% of them singletons. The sequences come from CD4+ T cells from blood, collected before liver transplant. The receptor set was obtained from a human donor who received a liver transplant.

V usage is TRBV7-3 and J usage is TRBJ2-7; 8 positions match TRBD1. The V segment lost 3 bases and the J segment 0 bases; nucleotides outside the gene matches: 1. This CDR3 spans 14 amino acids. Germline CDR1 and CDR2: SGHTA and FQGTGA. CDR3 nucleotide sequence: TGTGCCAGCAGCTTGGGGACAGGCTCCTACGAGCAGTACTTC. It codes for CASSLGTGSYEQYF.

The V and J genes are TRBV28 and TRBJ1-4; 7 bases map to TRBD1. The CDR3 sequence is 15 residues long. V was pared by 4 bases and J by 5 bases, with 7 bases of the junction left unmatched. Germline V gene lookup returns CDR1 MDHEN and CDR2 SYDVKM. CDR3: CASSSGGTENEKLFF. CDR3 coding DNA: TGTGCCAGCAGTTCCGGTGGGACAGAAAATGAAAAACTGTTTTTT.

The chain couples TRBV19 to TRBJ1-5; 10 nucleotides agree with TRBD1. CDR3 length: 14 residues. V was clipped by 8 bases and J by 4 bases; unmatched bases: 5. Germline lookup yields CDR1 LNHDA and CDR2 SQIVND (reference sequence). The CDR3 spells CASHDRGQNQPQHF. Written as DNA, the CDR3 is TGTGCCAGTCACGACAGGGGGCAGAATCAGCCCCAGCATTTT. The full variable domain, with the rest looked up from reference TRBV19 and TRBJ1-5, is DGGITQSPKYLFRKEGQNVTLSCEQNLNHDAMYWYRQDPGQGLRLIYYSQIVNDFQKGDIAEGYSVSREKKESFPLTVTSAQKNPTAFYLCASHDRGQNQPQHFGDGTRLSIL.

As DNA, the CDR3 is TGTGCCAGCAGCAGTATATACAGGGGGTTCTACAATGAGCAGTTCTTC. Encoded protein: CASSSIYRGFYNEQFF. V gene TRBV28 combines with J gene TRBJ2-1, with 8 bases identical to TRBD1. Germline CDR1 MDHEN, CDR2 SYDVKM. With V trimmed by 6 bases and J by 3 bases, 10 bases remained unmatched. The CDR3 has 16 residues.

This clone was recorded only once. V gene TRBV6-1 combines with J gene TRBJ2-5; D call uncertain. The CDR3 contains 13 residues. Looked up from germline, CDR1 is MNHNS and CDR2 is SASEGT. Deletions cut 4 bases from V and 0 bases from J, with 6 bases between. CDR3 protein: CASSVGYQETQYF. CDR3 DNA: TGTGCCAGCAGTGTGGGGTACCAAGAGACCCAGTACTTC.

The chain combines TRBV2 with TRBJ1-5; 8 bases fit TRBD1. The CDR3 spans 15 residues. J lost 6 bases, V lost 5 bases, and 9 bases had no gene match. Per germline, CDR1 SNHLY and CDR2 FYNNEI. The CDR3 reads CASSRQGMVGQPQHF. The DNA for the CDR3 is TGTGCCAGCAGTCGACAGGGGATGGTCGGTCAGCCCCAGCATTTT.

The DNA for the CDR3 is TGTGCCAGCAGCAACGGACAGGATCAGCCCCAGCATTTT. Translating gives CASSNGQDQPQHF. The gene calls are TRBV7-2 and TRBJ1-5; 7 nucleotides match TRBD1. The CDR3 is made up of 13 amino acids. CDR1 and CDR2 (germline): SGHTA, FQGNSA. Trimming took 5 bases from V and 5 from J; bases not matched to a gene: 3.

This clone was picked up a small number of times. This rearrangement joins TRBV6-5 to TRBJ1-5; 8 nucleotides line up with TRBD1. The CDR3 extends over 14 amino acids. The junction had 5 bases not matched to a gene; V was cut back by 8 bases and J by 2 bases. The V gene's germline CDR1 is MNHEY and CDR2 SVGAGI. In DNA, the CDR3 is TGTGCCAGCCGGAAGGGACAGGGCAATCAGCCCCAGCATTTT. Amino acid sequence: CASRKGQGNQPQHF.